Following are 8 T cell receptor beta chains from one sample sequenced in a study of cytomegalovirus exposure and HLA in healthy donors. This PCR relied on a set of 60 Vbeta primers and 13 Jbeta primers. TCRdb keeps only in-frame clones here, not all; method: immunoSEQ multiplex PCR. The sample lists approximately 180,000 clones, 60% to 80% occurring once. Sequences were obtained from PBMCs. These receptors were obtained from a woman between 45 and 65 years old in good health and CMV-seropositive.

The V and J genes are TRBV7-9 and TRBJ2-2; a weak D match, TRBD2 (6 bases). Germline CDR1 reads SEHNR; CDR2 reads FQNEAQ (reference sequence). The CDR3 contains 16 residues. The V and J ends lost 3 bases and 1 base respectively, with 12 bases between them. In nucleotides, the CDR3 is TGTGCCAGCAGCTTGGGGTCCGGGGGGAACACCGGGGAGCTGTTTTTT. Its translation is CASSLGSGGNTGELFF. Filled out from reference TRBV7-9 and TRBJ2-2, the complete variable domain reads DTGVSQNPRHKITKRGQNVTFRCDPISEHNRLYWYRQTLGQGPEFLTYFQNEAQLEKSRLLSDRFSAERPKGSFSTLEIQRTEQGDSAMYLCASSLGSGGNTGELFFGEGSRLTVL.

The chain is built from TRBV18 and TRBJ2-3, with D unclear. The V end lost 3 bases, the J end lost 6 bases, and 10 bases lay between the germline ends. This CDR3 region has 13 residues. Germline V gives CDR1 KGHSH, CDR2 LQKENI. The chain's CDR3 is CASSPTLEDTQYF. CDR3 sequence (DNA): TGTGCCAGCTCACCTACACTGGAGGATACGCAGTATTTT.

This chain connects TRBV5-1 to TRBJ2-2; possibly TRBD2 for D (5 bases). CDR1 SGHRS and CDR2 YFSETQ come from the germline V gene. The CDR3 loop spans 14 amino acids. Trimming pared 4 bases from V and 8 bases from J, leaving 15 bases between. CDR3 protein: CASSPPVRGGELFF. The CDR3 bases are TGCGCCAGCAGCCCGCCGGTGCGCGGGGGGGAGCTGTTTTTT.

This clone was seen more than once but under ten times. The V call is TRBV2, the J call TRBJ1-5, with D perhaps TRBD1 (5 bases). The germline V gene has CDR1 SNHLY and CDR2 FYNNEI. The CDR3 covers 15 residues. V lost 5 bases to trimming and J lost 7 bases, with 18 bases between them. The CDR3 bases are TGTGCCAGCAGTCCTATGGGGGGACGAAGGCAGCCCCAGCATTTT. Its translation: CASSPMGGRRQPQHF.

This clone appeared a single time. This chain uses TRBV6-5 with TRBJ2-7, with TRBD2 identical over 10 bases. From germline, CDR1 is MNHEY and CDR2 SVGAGI. The trim removed 7 bases at V and 5 bases at J, leaving 11 bases unmatched. There are 15 residues in the CDR3. CDR3 amino acids: CASTRSGGPTNEQYF. CDR3 bases: TGTGCCAGCACTCGTAGCGGGGGGCCTACCAACGAGCAGTACTTC.

V is TRBV10-2 and J is TRBJ1-1; TRBD1 might be the D (6 bases). The CDR3 is 16 residues long. The ends were cut back, 5 bases at V and 6 bases at J, with 22 bases in the middle. Germline V gives CDR1 WSHSY, CDR2 SAAADI. The CDR3 reads CASSPRGGAGPSEAFF. In DNA, the CDR3 is TGCGCCAGCAGTCCCAGAGGGGGTGCAGGGCCGTCTGAAGCTTTCTTT.

The genes are TRBV11-2 and TRBJ1-1; 8 nucleotides match TRBD1. The CDR3 consists of 16 residues. CDR1 SGHAT and CDR2 FQNNGV come from the germline V gene. The J segment lost 6 bases and the V segment lost 0 bases, leaving 9 bases of the junction unmatched. The CDR3 spells CASSLDTTGALAEAFF. The CDR3 DNA sequence: TGTGCCAGCAGCTTAGATACGACAGGGGCGCTCGCTGAAGCTTTCTTT.

J is TRBJ1-2 and V is TRBV27; TRBD1 matches 8 bases. In germline, CDR1 is MNHEY, CDR2 SMNVEV (reference sequence). J was trimmed by 4 bases and V by 6 bases; bases with no gene match: 10. The CDR3 is made up of 15 amino acids. The CDR3 sequence: CASRLRTGMSYGYTF. Here the CDR3 DNA reads TGTGCCAGCAGGCTAAGGACAGGGATGTCCTATGGCTACACCTTC.